This is a list of T cell receptor beta chains from one sample in a study of beta chain features in type 1 diabetes. Data came from immunoSEQ multiplex PCR; TCRdb stores just in-frame clones and leaves some out. The table has 200,000 to 300,000 clones, roughly 15% seen once. The sample was naive CD4+ T cells from blood. Every receptor here comes from a woman aged 40 to 50 in good health. CDR3s include the opening cysteine and the closing phenylalanine or tryptophan. The D gene is left open where the match is weak. Some rows have no size entry. The others give once, few or many, or a class for an expanded clone.

TRBJ2-5 | few | TRBD1 | TRBV13 | CASSLPTGAQETQYF | TGTGCCAGCAGCTTGCCCACAGGGGCCCAAGAGACCCAGTACTTC
TRBJ1-5 | - | - | TRBV27 | CASSPKQGASNQPQHF | TGTGCCAGCAGTCCAAAACAGGGTGCCAGCAATCAGCCCCAGCATTTT
TRBJ1-4 | - | TRBD1 | TRBV7-9 | CASSLRGTGGEKLFF | TGTGCCAGCAGCCTCAGGGGGACCGGGGGCGAAAAACTGTTTTTT
TRBJ1-6 | few | - | TRBV7-8 | CASSSRNSPLHF | TGTGCCAGCAGCTCGAGAAATTCACCCCTCCACTTT
TRBJ1-1 | many | - | TRBV28 | CASSSASGLSTEAFF | TGTGCCAGCTCTAGTGCTAGCGGCCTAAGCACTGAAGCTTTCTTT
TRBJ2-1 | few | TRBD2 | TRBV27 | CAAGTSGGRSYNEQFF | TGTGCCGCAGGGACTAGCGGGGGGAGATCCTACAATGAGCAGTTCTTC
TRBJ1-4 | few | - | TRBV10-3 | CAISEYQRGEKLFF | TGTGCCATCAGTGAATACCAGCGGGGTGAAAAACTGTTTTTT
TRBJ2-5 | few | - | TRBV7-6 | CASSSRQETQYF | TGTGCCAGCAGCTCCCGCCAAGAGACCCAGTACTTC
TRBJ2-7 | few | - | TRBV11-1 | CASSDGSRNGRIDEQYF | TGTGCCAGCAGCGACGGGAGCCGGAACGGCCGAATAGACGAGCAGTACTTC
TRBJ2-1 | - | TRBD1 | TRBV10-3 | CATRPGQTYNEQFF | TGTGCCACCCGTCCGGGACAGACCTACAATGAGCAGTTCTTC
TRBJ1-1 | - | - | TRBV9 | CASSVGQTNTEAFF | TGTGCCAGCAGCGTTGGACAGACGAACACTGAAGCTTTCTTT
TRBJ1-5 | - | - | TRBV7-9 | CASSSGGPQPQHF | TGTGCCAGCAGCTCTGGGGGCCCTCAGCCCCAGCATTTT
TRBJ1-1 | few | - | TRBV7-9 | CASSLDIGLGRNTEAFF | TGTGCCAGCAGCTTAGATATCGGGTTGGGGAGGAACACTGAAGCTTTCTTT
TRBJ2-2 | few | - | TRBV19 | CASKTGPDTGELFF | TGTGCCAGTAAAACAGGGCCGGACACCGGGGAGCTGTTTTTT
TRBJ2-2 | - | TRBD2 | TRBV6-5 | CASVRVAGVTGELFF | TGTGCCAGCGTCAGGGTGGCGGGGGTCACCGGGGAGCTGTTTTTT
TRBJ1-6 | - | TRBD1 | TRBV7-2 | CASSFGQGENSPLHF | TGTGCCAGCAGCTTTGGACAGGGAGAGAATTCACCCCTCCACTTT
TRBJ2-7 | - | TRBD1 | TRBV11-3 | CASSLMGQGHEQYF | TGTGCCAGCAGCTTAATGGGACAGGGTCACGAGCAGTACTTC
TRBJ2-3 | - | - | TRBV5-1 | CASSPAPGGDTQYF | TGCGCCAGCAGCCCCGCCCCCGGAGGGGATACGCAGTATTTT
TRBJ2-7 | - | TRBD1 | TRBV7-6 | CASSLEVDRGYEQYF | TGTGCCAGCAGCTTAGAAGTGGACAGGGGCTACGAGCAGTACTTC
TRBJ2-1 | - | - | TRBV5-6 | CASRRDYNEQFF | TGTGCCAGCAGGCGGGACTACAATGAGCAGTTCTTC
TRBJ2-3 | few | TRBD2 | TRBV10-3 | CAIKGTGGGLDTQYF | TGTGCCATCAAGGGTACCGGGGGGGGCTTAGATACGCAGTATTTT
TRBJ2-1 | few | - | TRBV6-4 | CASSGGENNEQFF | TGTGCCAGCAGTGGGGGAGAGAACAATGAGCAGTTCTTC
TRBJ2-2 | few | - | TRBV4-3 | CASSQDHFSTGELFF | TGCGCCAGCAGCCAAGATCATTTCAGCACCGGGGAGCTGTTTTTT
TRBJ2-1 | - | TRBD2 | TRBV18 | CASSPGGDNEQFF | TGTGCCAGCTCACCAGGGGGGGACAATGAGCAGTTCTTC
TRBJ2-1 | few | TRBD2 | TRBV5-1 | CASSLGGGALNEQFF | TGCGCCAGCAGCTTGGGCGGGGGGGCCCTCAATGAGCAGTTCTTC
TRBJ2-1 | few | - | TRBV6-5 | CASSYGGSVNEQFF | TGTGCCAGCAGTTACGGGGGGAGTGTCAATGAGCAGTTCTTC
TRBJ2-1 | - | - | TRBV7-2 | CASSPRRNEQFF | TGTGCCAGCAGCCCTCGGCGGAATGAGCAGTTCTTC
TRBJ2-4 | - | TRBD1 | TRBV27 | CASSLQGGQGLAISGIQYF | TGTGCCAGCAGTTTACAGGGCGGACAGGGCTTAGCGATTTCGGGCATTCAGTACTTC
TRBJ1-2 | - | - | TRBV9 | CASGEGTGYTF | TGTGCCAGCGGAGAGGGAACTGGCTACACCTTC